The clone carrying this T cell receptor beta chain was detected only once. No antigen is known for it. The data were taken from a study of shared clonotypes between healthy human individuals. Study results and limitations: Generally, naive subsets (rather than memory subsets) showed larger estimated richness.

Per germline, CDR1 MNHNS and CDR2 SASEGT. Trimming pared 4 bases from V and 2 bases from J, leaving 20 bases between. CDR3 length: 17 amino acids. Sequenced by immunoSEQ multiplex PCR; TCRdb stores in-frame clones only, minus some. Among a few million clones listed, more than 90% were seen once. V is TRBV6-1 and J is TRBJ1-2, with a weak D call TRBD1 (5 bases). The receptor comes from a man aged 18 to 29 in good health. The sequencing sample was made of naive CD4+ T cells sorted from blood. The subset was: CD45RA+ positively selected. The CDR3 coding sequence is TGTGCCAGCAGTGCTGCGGGAACGGGACCGGGGAACTATGGCTACACCTTC. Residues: CASSAAGTGPGNYGYTF.